This passage covers 24 T cell receptor beta chains from one sample sequenced in a study of human T cells and chemical hapten exposure. TCRdb used MiXCR to reprocess the RACE reads, holding one entry per CDR3 protein. The top ten hold about 2.5% of the sample, which has 300,000 to 400,000 distinct CDR3 sequences, roughly 5% seen once. The time point here: pre-sensitization, week 0. Sample treatment: therapeutic diphenylcyclopropenone sensitization with weekly scalp DPC. Sequenced material: whole blood, taken in connection with sensitization to the hapten diphenylcyclopropenone (DPC). The receptors stem from a woman aged 50 to 60 with alopecia areata. Some clones in this sample may be carry-over from other donors' samples.

This clonotype was observed many times. The chain is built from TRBV7-9 and TRBJ2-5; 8 nucleotides align to TRBD1. J was trimmed by 4 bases and V by 5 bases; bases with no gene match: 3. CDR1 and CDR2 (germline): SEHNR, FQNEAQ (reference sequence). The CDR3 totals 13 residues. The CDR3 DNA follows: TGTGCCAGCAGCCAACAGGGGGGAGAGACCCAGTACTTC. It codes for CASSQQGGETQYF.

The chain carries TRBV27 and TRBJ2-7; D is tentatively TRBD1 or TRBD2 (5 bases each). V dropped 6 bases and J dropped 3 bases, with 18 bases sitting between them. The length of the CDR3 is 15 residues. Per the germline V gene, CDR1 is MNHEY and CDR2 is SMNVEV (reference sequence). Written as DNA, the CDR3 is TGTGCCAGCAGGTCCGGGACCCATGAGAGCTACGAGCAGTACTTC. Translation: CASRSGTHESYEQYF.

This clonotype showed up just a few times. The rearrangement uses TRBV2 and TRBJ1-1, with unresolved D. Trimming shortened V by 7 bases and J by 7 bases, and 10 bases separated the two germline ends. The CDR3 covers 11 residues. CDR1 SNHLY and CDR2 FYNNEI come from the germline V gene. The CDR3 nucleotides read TGTGCCAGCAATTTCGGTGGTGAAGCTTTCTTT. This translates into CASNFGGEAFF.

This clonotype has ten or more counts. The rearrangement links TRBV20-1 to TRBJ2-3; possibly TRBD2 for D (7 bases). The CDR3 totals 15 residues. The V gene's germline CDR1 is DFQATT and CDR2 SNEGSKA (reference sequence). Deletions cut 8 bases from V and 0 bases from J, with 18 bases between. This CDR3 is CSTPSGQSSTDTQYF. CDR3 sequence (DNA): TGCAGTACTCCTAGCGGACAGTCTAGCACAGATACGCAGTATTTT.

The chain is built from TRBV6-5 and TRBJ2-5; D is undetermined. Per the germline V gene, CDR1 is MNHEY and CDR2 is SVGAGI. The germline V and J ends were trimmed by 10 bases and 5 bases, with 8 bases remaining between them. The CDR3 is 10 residues long. CDR3 region: CATGSETQYF. The DNA for the CDR3 is TGTGCCACCGGGTCGGAGACCCAGTACTTC.

This clonotype was recorded many times. The rearrangement links TRBV5-1 to TRBJ2-3, with a tentative D call TRBD2 (5 bases). CDR1 is SGHRS and CDR2 is YFSETQ in the germline V gene. The V and J ends lost 0 bases and 8 bases respectively, with 10 bases between them. This CDR3 is 13 amino acids long. The CDR3 spells CASSLGEPPTQYF. CDR3 nucleotides: TGCGCCAGCAGCTTGGGGGAGCCTCCTACGCAGTATTTT. The full variable domain, completed using reference TRBV5-1 and TRBJ2-3, is KAGVTQTPRYLIKTRGQQVTLSCSPISGHRSVSWYQQTPGQGLQFLFEYFSETQRNKGNFPGRFSGRQFSNSRSEMNVSTLELGDSALYLCASSLGEPPTQYFGPGTRLTVL.

This chain uses TRBV20-1 with TRBJ1-1, with 11 bases identical to TRBD1. The CDR3 sequence is 16 residues long. V lost 1 base to trimming and J lost 5 bases; unmatched junction nucleotides: 9. Per the germline V gene, CDR1 is DFQATT and CDR2 is SNEGSKA (reference sequence). The CDR3 DNA reads as TGCAGTGCTAGAGGTGGGGACAGGGGGAAAGGAACTGAAGCTTTCTTT. Translated, it gives CSARGGDRGKGTEAFF.

This sequence joins TRBV6-1 and TRBJ1-2, with a possible D match to TRBD1 (5 bases). The length of the CDR3 is 14 residues. Trimming removed 7 bases from V and 3 bases from J, with 15 bases in between. Per the germline V gene, CDR1 is MNHNS and CDR2 is SASEGT. CDR3 DNA sequence: TGTGCCAGCACCCTAAGGTCACAGGACTATGGCTACACCTTC. Protein product: CASTLRSQDYGYTF.

This clonotype was recorded many times. This chain links TRBV20-1 with TRBJ2-3; 10 bases are a match to TRBD2. The CDR3 runs 14 residues. V shed 6 bases and J 4 bases; nucleotides not matched to a gene: 7. CDR1 and CDR2 (germline): DFQATT, SNEGSKA (reference sequence). CDR3 loop: CSAGTSEEPDTQYF. CDR3 nucleotide sequence: TGCAGTGCAGGGACTAGCGAGGAACCAGATACGCAGTATTTT.

In DNA, the CDR3 is TGTGCCAGCAGTGGGCTGGGGGGGAGTTCACCCCTCCACTTT. Its protein is CASSGLGGSSPLHF. This chain uses TRBV2 with TRBJ1-6, with D possibly matching TRBD1 (5 bases). Trimming left V 4 bases short and J 9 bases short, with 13 bases between. The CDR3 has 14 residues. Germline CDR1 reads SNHLY; CDR2 reads FYNNEI.

The rearrangement uses TRBV12-3 or TRBV12-4 and TRBJ1-5; D is undetermined. This CDR3 region has 15 residues. V was trimmed by 5 bases and J by 2 bases, leaving 13 bases between them. The CDR3 bases are TGTGCCAGCAGTCCCCTGAGTTCCCGCAATCAGCCCCAGCATTTT. Residues: CASSPLSSRNQPQHF.

The V call is TRBV5-4, the J call TRBJ2-5, with 9 nucleotides matching TRBD2. The CDR3 runs to 15 residues. Per germline, CDR1 SGHNT and CDR2 YYREEE (reference sequence). The ends lost 0 bases at V and 5 bases at J; junction bases unmatched: 5. CDR3 protein: CASSLGGGAHETQYF. CDR3 coding DNA: TGTGCCAGCAGCTTGGGCGGGGGGGCCCATGAGACCCAGTACTTC.

This clonotype was observed a few times. The V and J genes are TRBV10-3 and TRBJ2-3; 9 positions agree with TRBD2. Germline V gene lookup returns CDR1 ENHRY and CDR2 SYGVKD. The CDR3 has 15 amino acids. V gave up 0 bases and J gave up 4 bases; unmatched junction bases: 2. The CDR3 DNA follows: TGTGCCATCAGTGAGTCGCGGGGGGGCCCAGATACGCAGTATTTT. This translates into CAISESRGGPDTQYF.

The genes are TRBV12-3 or TRBV12-4 and TRBJ1-5; the match to TRBD1 covers 9 bases. After removal of 5 bases from V and 9 bases from J, the junction contained 8 bases not matched to a gene. The CDR3 is made up of 14 amino acids. CDR3: CASSLGQGQGPQHF. The CDR3 region has the DNA TGTGCCAGCAGTCTTGGACAGGGGCAGGGGCCCCAGCATTTT.

This CDR3 reads CASSLDRGADKNIQYF. The CDR3 DNA follows: TGTGCCAGCAGCTTAGATAGGGGAGCTGACAAAAACATTCAGTACTTC. The chain carries TRBV11-1 and TRBJ2-4; D could derive from TRBD1 or TRBD2 (5 bases each). The CDR3 spans 16 residues. Germline V lookup: CDR1 SGHAT, CDR2 FQDESV (reference sequence). Trimming cost V 1 base and J 3 bases, with 13 bases left between them.

This clonotype was counted at least ten times. J is TRBJ2-1 and V is TRBV5-1, with D unresolved. This CDR3 has 12 amino acids. The germline V and J ends were trimmed by 1 base and 8 bases, with 7 bases remaining between them. Germline CDR1 SGHRS, CDR2 YFSETQ. As DNA, the CDR3 is TGCGCCAGCAGCTTGTCGGTACATGAGCAGTTCTTC. As protein: CASSLSVHEQFF.

The V call is TRBV7-2, the J call TRBJ2-6; TRBD2 aligns across 7 bases. Trimming cost V 4 bases and J 0 bases; bases outside gene matches: 6. The CDR3 loop spans 17 amino acids. Germline V gene lookup returns CDR1 SGHTA and CDR2 FQGNSA. CDR3 coding DNA: TGTGCCAGCAGCTCCCGACTAGCCTACTCTGGGGCCAACGTCCTGACTTTC. Translating it yields CASSSRLAYSGANVLTF.

In its sample, this clonotype was seen a few times. This chain joins TRBV21-1 and TRBJ1-1; TRBD1 is taken as the D call from the table, unchecked against the DNA. TRBV21-1 has pseudogene status. The CDR3 consists of 20 residues. The CDR3 region is CASSSTPRRQGPFMNTEAFF. The CDR3, as DNA: TGTGCCAGCAGCTCTACCCCCCGGAGACAGGGACCATTCATGAACACTGAAGCTTTCTTT.

This clonotype was detected only a few times. The chain carries TRBV28 and TRBJ2-7; D assignment may be TRBD1 or TRBD2 (6 bases each). The V gene lost 1 base and the J gene lost 2 bases, with 9 bases spanning the gap. This CDR3 is built from 14 residues. Per the germline V gene, CDR1 is MDHEN and CDR2 is SYDVKM. The CDR3, as DNA: TGTGCCAGCAGTTTATCTGGGGGGCCCTACGAGCAGTACTTC. The encoded protein is CASSLSGGPYEQYF. Combining the CDR3 with reference TRBV28 and TRBJ2-7 gives the whole variable domain DVKVTQSSRYLVKRTGEKVFLECVQDMDHENMFWYRQDPGLGLRLIYFSYDVKMKEKGDIPEGYSVSREKKERFSLILESASTNQTSMYLCASSLSGGPYEQYFGPGTRLTVT.

V usage is TRBV2 and J usage is TRBJ1-1; the D gene is possibly TRBD1 (5 bases). Germline V gives CDR1 SNHLY, CDR2 FYNNEI. The CDR3 contains 13 residues. Trimming shortened V by 5 bases and J by 5 bases, and 12 bases separated the two germline ends. The CDR3 loop reads CASSSGLETEAFF. The DNA of the CDR3 is TGTGCCAGCAGTTCGGGACTGGAGACTGAAGCTTTCTTT.

A few counts support this clonotype. This sequence joins TRBV7-2 and TRBJ1-5; D is undetermined. Germline CDR1 reads SGHTA; CDR2 reads FQGNSA. The CDR3 loop spans 18 amino acids. Trimming shortened V by 3 bases and J by 0 bases, and 18 bases separated the two germline ends. As DNA, the CDR3 is TGTGCCAGCAGCTTGGACGGCCCTTACACTTATAGCAATCAGCCCCAGCATTTT. Its protein product is CASSLDGPYTYSNQPQHF.

This clonotype was seen repeatedly, ten times or more. CDR3 sequence reads: CASSSPRGAGDTQYF. The CDR3 bases are TGTGCCAGCAGCTCTCCGCGGGGGGCGGGAGATACGCAGTATTTT. This chain uses TRBV7-8 with TRBJ2-3, with 8 positions matching TRBD2. The length of the CDR3 is 15 residues. Trimming cost V 4 bases and J 5 bases; bases outside gene matches: 8. From germline, CDR1 is SGHVS and CDR2 FQNEAQ.

The table lists this clonotype with many counts. This sequence joins TRBV5-1 and TRBJ2-1, with D possibly TRBD1 on 6 matching bases. In germline, CDR1 is SGHRS, CDR2 YFSETQ. The V end was cut by 3 bases, the J end by 0 bases, with 10 bases between. CDR3 size: 15 residues. The CDR3: CASSWDISSYNEQFF. The DNA for the CDR3 is TGCGCCAGCAGCTGGGACATCAGCTCCTACAATGAGCAGTTCTTC.

Many counts were recorded for this clonotype. The chain is built from TRBV6-2 or TRBV6-3 and TRBJ2-1, with TRBD1 identical over 7 bases. V dropped 6 bases and J dropped 3; count of bases not matched to a gene: 8. This CDR3 contains 15 residues. The germline V gene encodes CDR1 MNHEY and CDR2 SVGEGT. CDR3 sequence: CASSPIGQVYNEQFF. DNA of the CDR3: TGTGCCAGCAGCCCTATTGGACAGGTCTACAATGAGCAGTTCTTC.